Below, 22 T cell receptor beta chains from the same sample are listed, as sequenced in a study of T cells in pancreatic ductal adenocarcinoma. No neoadjuvant therapy was given to the selected pancreatic ductal adenocarcinoma patients before their surgery. The method was immunoSEQ multiplex PCR; TCRdb's version includes in-frame clones alone and lacks a portion of them. The top ten hold less than 4% of the sample, which has about 97,000 clones, over 90% seen once. Sequenced input: PBMCs. These receptors were collected from a human donor with pancreatic ductal adenocarcinoma.

This sequence joins TRBV7-2 and TRBJ2-3; 10 positions agree with TRBD2. CDR1 and CDR2 (germline): SGHTA, FQGNSA. V dropped 3 bases and J dropped 4; count of bases not matched to a gene: 4. This CDR3 has 15 residues. DNA for the CDR3: TGTGCCAGCAGCTTCACTAGCGGGATTGCAGATACGCAGTATTTT. This encodes CASSFTSGIADTQYF.

This clone was seen just once. This chain connects TRBV10-3 to TRBJ2-7; D might be TRBD1 (6 bases). The CDR3 runs to 12 residues. Trimming shortened V by 5 bases and J by 3 bases, and 8 bases separated the two germline ends. Germline lookup yields CDR1 ENHRY and CDR2 SYGVKD. The CDR3 coding sequence is TGTGCCATCAGTCGACAGGACTACGAGCAGTACTTC. Amino acids: CAISRQDYEQYF.

This clone appeared once. The chain recombines TRBV7-9 with TRBJ2-5; 13 nucleotides align to TRBD2. The CDR3 spans 16 residues. Germline V CDR1 and CDR2: SEHNR, FQNEAQ (reference sequence). V shed 5 bases and J 3 bases; nucleotides not matched to a gene: 6. The CDR3 region has the DNA TGTGCCAGCAGCCTAGGGACTAGCGGGACGGAAGAGACCCAGTACTTC. It yields the protein CASSLGTSGTEETQYF.

The V gene is TRBV29-1, the J gene TRBJ2-2; D is unresolved. The V end was cut by 0 bases, the J end by 3 bases, with 11 bases between. The CDR3 totals 15 residues. CDR1 is SQVTM, CDR2 ANQGSEA, per germline. The CDR3 nucleotides read TGCAGCGTTGAAGATCGAGAGCTGTACACCGGGGAGCTGTTTTTT. Protein sequence: CSVEDRELYTGELFF.

CDR3 nucleotide sequence: TGTGCCAGCAGTTTAAGGCTAGCGGGAGGGCCTTCCGGGGAGCTGTTTTTT. As protein: CASSLRLAGGPSGELFF. The chain links TRBV28 to TRBJ2-2, with 12 bases that match TRBD2. Germline V gives CDR1 MDHEN, CDR2 SYDVKM. The CDR3 is 17 amino acids. The junction had 7 bases not matched to a gene; V was cut back by 2 bases and J by 6 bases.

This chain links TRBV4-3 with TRBJ2-2; tentative D call: TRBD1 (5 bases). The V end was cut by 4 bases, the J end by 2 bases, with 14 bases between. The V gene's germline CDR1 is LGHNA and CDR2 YSLEER. The CDR3 has 16 amino acids. Here the CDR3 reads CASSPTDSSNTGELFF. In nucleotides, the CDR3 is TGCGCCAGCAGCCCAACCGACAGCTCTAACACCGGGGAGCTGTTTTTT.

V is TRBV11-2 and J is TRBJ2-7, with TRBD1 identical over 10 bases. The V and J ends lost 5 bases and 6 bases, in that order; junction bases with no gene match: 16. The CDR3 consists of 17 residues. The germline CDR1 and CDR2 sequences are SGHAT and FQNNGV. CDR3 DNA sequence: TGTGCCAGCAGCGCTCGGGACAGGGGAGCCCAGCGGGGCGAGCAGTACTTC. It encodes CASSARDRGAQRGEQYF.

The chain recombines TRBV2 with TRBJ2-5; tentative D call: TRBD2 (6 bases). CDR1 and CDR2 (germline): SNHLY, FYNNEI. V gave up 6 bases and J gave up 5 bases, with 13 bases separating them. This CDR3 is 13 amino acids long. The chain's CDR3 is CASRNSGVETQYF. Here the CDR3 DNA reads TGTGCCAGCAGAAACTCGGGAGTCGAGACCCAGTACTTC.

The chain recombines TRBV5-1 with TRBJ2-1, with a possible D match to TRBD2 (6 bases). The V gene lost 4 bases and the J gene lost 2 bases, with 13 bases spanning the gap. Germline CDR1 SGHRS, CDR2 YFSETQ. This CDR3 has 15 amino acids. The CDR3 protein is CASSRALAAYNEQFF. DNA for the CDR3: TGCGCCAGCAGCCGTGCTTTAGCGGCCTACAATGAGCAGTTCTTC.

The genes are TRBV6-5 and TRBJ2-3, with D perhaps matching TRBD2 (5 bases). The CDR3 consists of 12 residues. V lost 4 bases, J lost 10 bases, and 12 bases lay in between. From germline, CDR1 is MNHEY and CDR2 SVGAGI. CDR3 sequence: CASSSVGGPQYF. For the CDR3, the DNA is TGTGCCAGCAGTTCGGTCGGAGGTCCGCAGTATTTT.

V usage is TRBV19 and J usage is TRBJ2-7, with 9 positions matching TRBD1. V was pared by 9 bases and J by 3 bases, with 6 bases of the junction left unmatched. This CDR3 has 13 residues. Germline V lookup: CDR1 LNHDA, CDR2 SQIVND (reference sequence). CDR3 sequence (DNA): TGTGCCAGCGCCGGGACAGGGATCTACGAGCAGTACTTC. The encoded protein is CASAGTGIYEQYF. The whole variable domain, filled in from reference TRBV19 and TRBJ2-7, reads DGGITQSPKYLFRKEGQNVTLSCEQNLNHDAMYWYRQDPGQGLRLIYYSQIVNDFQKGDIAEGYSVSREKKESFPLTVTSAQKNPTAFYLCASAGTGIYEQYFGPGTRLTVT.

The V and J genes are TRBV11-2 and TRBJ2-1; D uncertain. V lost 4 bases and J 4 bases, leaving 8 bases between the germline ends. Germline CDR1 and CDR2: SGHAT and FQNNGV. This CDR3 is 13 amino acids long. The DNA for the CDR3 is TGTGCCAGCAGCTCAACAGATTACAATGAGCAGTTCTTC. Its protein is CASSSTDYNEQFF. Drawing the rest from reference TRBV11-2 and TRBJ2-1, the complete variable domain is EAGVAQSPRYKIIEKRQSVAFWCNPISGHATLYWYQQILGQGPKLLIQFQNNGVVDDSQLPKDRFSAERLKGVDSTLKIQPAKLEDSAVYLCASSSTDYNEQFFGPGTRLTVL.

This chain connects TRBV18 to TRBJ2-5; 7 nucleotides match TRBD1. The CDR3 spans 13 residues. The germline V gene has CDR1 KGHSH and CDR2 LQKENI. The V and J ends lost 2 bases and 4 bases, in that order; junction bases with no gene match: 1. CDR3 region: CASSPRQGETQYF. The CDR3 bases are TGTGCCAGCTCACCAAGACAGGGAGAGACCCAGTACTTC.

The J gene is TRBJ2-5, the V gene TRBV11-2; the D gene is possibly TRBD1 (6 bases). V was pared by 5 bases and J by 2 bases, with 12 bases between. Germline loops: CDR1 SGHAT, CDR2 FQNNGV. The CDR3 runs to 14 residues. The CDR3 DNA reads TGTGCCAGCAGCCCTCGGACAGCGCAAGAGACCCAGTACTTC. Translated, it gives CASSPRTAQETQYF. The full variable domain, in which reference TRBV11-2 and TRBJ2-5 provide the parts outside the CDR3, is EAGVAQSPRYKIIEKRQSVAFWCNPISGHATLYWYQQILGQGPKLLIQFQNNGVVDDSQLPKDRFSAERLKGVDSTLKIQPAKLEDSAVYLCASSPRTAQETQYFGPGTRLLVL.

The chain is built from TRBV27 and TRBJ2-7; maybe TRBD1 (6 bases). The CDR3 has 12 residues. Trimming shortened V by 8 bases and J by 2 bases, and 10 bases separated the two germline ends. The germline CDR1 and CDR2 sequences are MNHEY and SMNVEV (reference sequence). As DNA, the CDR3 is TGTGCCAGCGCGGACAGCCCCTACGAGCAGTACTTC. As protein: CASADSPYEQYF.

This chain joins TRBV19 and TRBJ2-3; TRBD1 is a possible D gene (6 bases). Germline CDR1 and CDR2: LNHDA and SQIVND (reference sequence). The germline V and J ends were trimmed by 7 bases and 6 bases, with 17 bases remaining between them. The CDR3 consists of 14 residues. For the CDR3, the DNA is TGTGCCAGTACAATGCAGGGGCAAAAGGATACGCAGTATTTT. Its protein product is CASTMQGQKDTQYF.

The rearrangement uses TRBV5-1 and TRBJ1-5; the D is unclear. The V gene's germline CDR1 is SGHRS and CDR2 YFSETQ. The germline V and J ends were trimmed by 6 bases and 5 bases, with 15 bases remaining between them. This CDR3 spans 14 amino acids. The CDR3 bases are TGCGCCAGCAAAAGAGAAGGAGAACATCAGCCCCAGCATTTT. It codes for CASKREGEHQPQHF.

The J gene is TRBJ1-4, the V gene TRBV6-9, with D unresolved. Per germline, CDR1 MNHGY and CDR2 SVAAGI. This CDR3 contains 13 residues. V lost 6 bases, J lost 3 bases, and 8 bases lay in between. The CDR3: CASRPLANEKLFF. CDR3 bases: TGTGCCAGCAGACCCCTAGCTAATGAAAAACTGTTTTTT.

J is TRBJ2-1 and V is TRBV4-2; D unresolved. This CDR3 has 11 residues. V gave up 1 base and J gave up 10 bases, with 5 bases separating them. Germline CDR1 reads LGHNA; CDR2 reads YNFKEQ. The CDR3 spells CASSQGVEQFF. CDR3 DNA sequence: TGTGCCAGCAGCCAAGGCGTAGAGCAGTTCTTC.

The chain uses TRBV25-1 and TRBJ1-4, with D possibly TRBD1 on 6 matching bases. The CDR3 has 14 amino acids. V dropped 5 bases and J dropped 7 bases, with 14 bases sitting between them. Germline V CDR1 and CDR2: MGHDK, SYGVNS. Here the CDR3 reads CASSIGGRAEKLFF. The CDR3 DNA follows: TGTGCCAGCAGTATTGGGGGCCGGGCTGAAAAACTGTTTTTT. Drawing the rest from reference TRBV25-1 and TRBJ1-4, the complete variable domain is EADIYQTPRYLVIGTGKKITLECSQTMGHDKMYWYQQDPGMELHLIHYSYGVNSTEKGDLSSESTVSRIRTEHFPLTLESARPSHTSQYLCASSIGGRAEKLFFGSGTQLSVL.

This rearrangement joins TRBV18 to TRBJ2-7; 7 bases match TRBD1. V shed 2 bases, J shed 5 bases, and the junction held 6 bases outside the gene matches. CDR1 is KGHSH, CDR2 LQKENI, per germline. The length of the CDR3 is 14 residues. The CDR3 spells CASSPGTGVHEQYF. The CDR3 nucleotides read TGTGCCAGCTCACCAGGTACAGGGGTCCACGAGCAGTACTTC.

V gene TRBV30 combines with J gene TRBJ2-2; tentative D call: TRBD1 (6 bases). The CDR3 length is 14 residues. Trimming removed 4 bases at V and 9 bases at J, with 18 bases between. Germline values: CDR1 GTSNPN, CDR2 SVGIG (reference sequence). Written as DNA, the CDR3 is TGTGCCTGGACAAGTGACAGGAAAAATCGGGAGCTGTTTTTT. Protein: CAWTSDRKNRELFF.